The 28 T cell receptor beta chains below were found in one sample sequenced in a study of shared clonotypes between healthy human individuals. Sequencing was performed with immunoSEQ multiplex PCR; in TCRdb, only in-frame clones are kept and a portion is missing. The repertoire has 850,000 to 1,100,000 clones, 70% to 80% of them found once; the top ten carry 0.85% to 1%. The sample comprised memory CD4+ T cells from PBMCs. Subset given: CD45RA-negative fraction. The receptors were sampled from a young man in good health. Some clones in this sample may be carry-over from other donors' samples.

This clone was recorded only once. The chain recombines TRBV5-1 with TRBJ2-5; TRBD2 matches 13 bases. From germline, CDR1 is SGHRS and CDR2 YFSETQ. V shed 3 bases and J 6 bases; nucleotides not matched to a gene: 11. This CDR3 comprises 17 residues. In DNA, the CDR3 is TGCGCCAGCAGCTCGGGACTAGCGGGACGGGCCGGGCAGACCCAGTACTTC. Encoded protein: CASSSGLAGRAGQTQYF. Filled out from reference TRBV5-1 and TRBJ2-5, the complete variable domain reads KAGVTQTPRYLIKTRGQQVTLSCSPISGHRSVSWYQQTPGQGLQFLFEYFSETQRNKGNFPGRFSGRQFSNSRSEMNVSTLELGDSALYLCASSSGLAGRAGQTQYFGPGTRLLVL.

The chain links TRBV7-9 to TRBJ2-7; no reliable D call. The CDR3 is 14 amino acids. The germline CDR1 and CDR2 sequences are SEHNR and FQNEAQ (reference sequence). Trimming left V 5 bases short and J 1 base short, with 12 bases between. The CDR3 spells CASSMTLLSYEQYF. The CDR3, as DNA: TGTGCCAGCAGCATGACACTTCTTTCCTACGAGCAGTACTTC. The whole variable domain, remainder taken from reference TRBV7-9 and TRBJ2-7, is DTGVSQNPRHKITKRGQNVTFRCDPISEHNRLYWYRQTLGQGPEFLTYFQNEAQLEKSRLLSDRFSAERPKGSFSTLEIQRTEQGDSAMYLCASSMTLLSYEQYFGPGTRLTVT.

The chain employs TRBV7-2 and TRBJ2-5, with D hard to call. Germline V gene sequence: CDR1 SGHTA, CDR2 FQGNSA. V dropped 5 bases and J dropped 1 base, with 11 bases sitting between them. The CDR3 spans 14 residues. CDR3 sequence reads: CASSRSFAQETQYF. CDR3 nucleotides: TGTGCCAGCAGCCGATCCTTTGCCCAAGAGACCCAGTACTTC.

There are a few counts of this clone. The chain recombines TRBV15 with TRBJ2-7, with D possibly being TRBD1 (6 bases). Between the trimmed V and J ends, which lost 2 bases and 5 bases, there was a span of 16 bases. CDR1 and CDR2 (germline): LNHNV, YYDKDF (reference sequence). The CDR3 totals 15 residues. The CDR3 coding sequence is TGTGCCACCAGCAGACTACTAGGTCCAGGGGACGAGCAGTACTTC. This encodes CATSRLLGPGDEQYF.

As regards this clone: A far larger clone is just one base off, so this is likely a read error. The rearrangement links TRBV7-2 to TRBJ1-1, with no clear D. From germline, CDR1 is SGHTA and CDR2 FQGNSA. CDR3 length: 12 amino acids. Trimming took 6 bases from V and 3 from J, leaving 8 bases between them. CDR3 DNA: TGTGCCAGCAGTCAGACATACACTGAAGCTTTCTTT. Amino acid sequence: CASSQTYTEAFF.

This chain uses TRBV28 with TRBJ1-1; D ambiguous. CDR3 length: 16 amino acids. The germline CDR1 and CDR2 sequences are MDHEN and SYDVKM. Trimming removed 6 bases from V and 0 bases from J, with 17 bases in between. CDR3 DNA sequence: TGTGCCAGCAGCGCTCCTAGGGTGTTCATGAACACTGAAGCTTTCTTT. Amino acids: CASSAPRVFMNTEAFF.

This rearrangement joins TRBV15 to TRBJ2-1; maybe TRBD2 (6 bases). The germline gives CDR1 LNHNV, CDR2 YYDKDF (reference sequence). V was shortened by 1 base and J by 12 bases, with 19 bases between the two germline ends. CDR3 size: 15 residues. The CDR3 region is CATSRGGTSAQGQFF. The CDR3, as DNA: TGTGCCACCAGCAGAGGCGGGACTTCAGCCCAGGGGCAGTTCTTC.

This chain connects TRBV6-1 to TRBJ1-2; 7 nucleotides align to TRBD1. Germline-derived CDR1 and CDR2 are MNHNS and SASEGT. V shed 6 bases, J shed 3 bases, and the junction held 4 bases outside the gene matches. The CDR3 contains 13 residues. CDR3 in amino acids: CASRRGTDYGYTF. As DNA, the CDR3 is TGTGCCAGCAGGAGGGGGACAGACTATGGCTACACCTTC.

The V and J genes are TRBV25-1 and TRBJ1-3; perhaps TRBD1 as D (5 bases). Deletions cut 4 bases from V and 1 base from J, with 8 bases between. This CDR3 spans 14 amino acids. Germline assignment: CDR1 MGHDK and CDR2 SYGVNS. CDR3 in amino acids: CASSGQWSGNTIYF. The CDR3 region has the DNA TGTGCCAGCAGTGGACAGTGGTCTGGAAACACCATATATTTT.

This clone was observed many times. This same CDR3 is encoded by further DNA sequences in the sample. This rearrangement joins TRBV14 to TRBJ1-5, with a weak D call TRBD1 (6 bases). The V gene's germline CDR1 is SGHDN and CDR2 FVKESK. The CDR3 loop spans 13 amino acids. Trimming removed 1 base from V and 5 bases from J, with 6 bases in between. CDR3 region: CASSQAGDQPQHF. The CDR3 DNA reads TGTGCCAGCAGCCAAGCAGGGGATCAGCCCCAGCATTTT.

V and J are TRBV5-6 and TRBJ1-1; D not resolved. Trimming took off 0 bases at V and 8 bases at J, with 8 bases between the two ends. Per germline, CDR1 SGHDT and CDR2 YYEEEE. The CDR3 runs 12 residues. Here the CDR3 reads CASSLAKWEAFF. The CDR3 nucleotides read TGTGCCAGCAGCTTGGCCAAGTGGGAAGCTTTCTTT. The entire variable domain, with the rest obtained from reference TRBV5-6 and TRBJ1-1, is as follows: DAGVTQSPTHLIKTRGQQVTLRCSPKSGHDTVSWYQQALGQGPQFIFQYYEEEERQRGNFPDRFSGHQFPNYSSELNVNALLLGDSALYLCASSLAKWEAFFGQGTRLTVV.

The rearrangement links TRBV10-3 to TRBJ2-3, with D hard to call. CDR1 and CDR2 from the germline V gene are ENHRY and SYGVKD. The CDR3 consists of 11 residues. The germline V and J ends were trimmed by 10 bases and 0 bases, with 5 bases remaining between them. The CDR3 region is CATSSTDTQYF. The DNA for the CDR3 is TGTGCCACGTCTAGCACAGATACGCAGTATTTT.

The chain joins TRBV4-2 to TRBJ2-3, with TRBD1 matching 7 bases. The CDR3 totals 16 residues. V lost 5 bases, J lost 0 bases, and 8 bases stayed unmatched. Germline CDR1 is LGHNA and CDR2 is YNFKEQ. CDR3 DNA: TGTGCCAGCAGCTATGAGGGGGACAGTAGCACAGATACGCAGTATTTT. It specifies CASSYEGDSSTDTQYF.

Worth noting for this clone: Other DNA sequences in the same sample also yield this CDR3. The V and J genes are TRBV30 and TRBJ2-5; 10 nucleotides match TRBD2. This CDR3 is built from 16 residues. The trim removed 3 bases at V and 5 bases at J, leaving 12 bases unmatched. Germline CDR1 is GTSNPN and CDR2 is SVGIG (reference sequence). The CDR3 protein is CAWSKGLAGVEETQYF. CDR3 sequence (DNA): TGTGCCTGGAGCAAGGGGCTAGCGGGAGTTGAGGAGACCCAGTACTTC.

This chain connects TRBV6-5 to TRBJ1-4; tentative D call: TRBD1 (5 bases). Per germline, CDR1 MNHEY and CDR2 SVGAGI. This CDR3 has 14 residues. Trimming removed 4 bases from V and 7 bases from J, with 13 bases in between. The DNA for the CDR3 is TGTGCCAGCAGTTCCCGACAGAGGCTTGAAAAACTGTTTTTT. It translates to CASSSRQRLEKLFF.

Here the CDR3 reads CASRKGDRDYISNQPQHF. The CDR3 DNA reads as TGTGCCAGCAGGAAAGGGGACAGGGACTATATTAGCAATCAGCCCCAGCATTTT. V gene TRBV2 combines with J gene TRBJ1-5; TRBD1 agrees at 9 bases. The junction had 12 bases not matched to a gene; V was cut back by 6 bases and J by 0 bases. This CDR3 region has 18 residues. The germline V gene has CDR1 SNHLY and CDR2 FYNNEI.

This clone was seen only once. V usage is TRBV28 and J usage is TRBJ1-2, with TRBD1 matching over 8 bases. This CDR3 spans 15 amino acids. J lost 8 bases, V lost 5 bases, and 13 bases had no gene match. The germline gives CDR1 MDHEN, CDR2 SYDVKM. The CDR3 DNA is TGTGCCAGCAGTCCAACGGACAGGGCCTGGGGAGGCTACACCTTC. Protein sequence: CASSPTDRAWGGYTF.

CDR3 coding DNA: TGTGCCAGCAGTTTAATCCCAGCAAGGACCTACGAGCAGTACTTC. Its translation is CASSLIPARTYEQYF. The chain links TRBV28 to TRBJ2-7; no clear D. Per the germline V gene, CDR1 is MDHEN and CDR2 is SYDVKM. This CDR3 region has 15 residues. V shed 2 bases and J shed 2 bases, with 13 bases lying between them.

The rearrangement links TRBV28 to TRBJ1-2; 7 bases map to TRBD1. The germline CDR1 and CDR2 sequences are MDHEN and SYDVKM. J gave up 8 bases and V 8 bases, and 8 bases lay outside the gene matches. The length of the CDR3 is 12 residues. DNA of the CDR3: TGTGCCAGCGGCGAGGGGGCTAACGGCTACACCTTC. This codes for CASGEGANGYTF.

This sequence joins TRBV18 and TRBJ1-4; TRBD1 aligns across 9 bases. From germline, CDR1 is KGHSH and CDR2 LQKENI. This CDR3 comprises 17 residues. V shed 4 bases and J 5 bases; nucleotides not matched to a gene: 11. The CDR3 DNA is TGTGCCAGCTCACAGATGTTACCCGGGACAGGGAATGAAAAACTGTTTTTT. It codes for CASSQMLPGTGNEKLFF.

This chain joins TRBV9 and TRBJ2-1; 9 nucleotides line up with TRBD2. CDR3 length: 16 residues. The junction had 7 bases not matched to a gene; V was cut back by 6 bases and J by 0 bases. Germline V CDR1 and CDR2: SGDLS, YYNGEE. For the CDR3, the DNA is TGTGCCAGCACCTACCTTAGCGGGAGCTCCTACAATGAGCAGTTCTTC. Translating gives CASTYLSGSSYNEQFF.

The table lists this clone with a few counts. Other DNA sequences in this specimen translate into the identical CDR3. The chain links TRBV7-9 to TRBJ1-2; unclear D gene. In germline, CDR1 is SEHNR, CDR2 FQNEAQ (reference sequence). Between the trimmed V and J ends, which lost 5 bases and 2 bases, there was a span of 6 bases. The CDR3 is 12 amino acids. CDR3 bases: TGTGCCAGCAGCCTTAACAACTATGGCTACACCTTC. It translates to CASSLNNYGYTF.

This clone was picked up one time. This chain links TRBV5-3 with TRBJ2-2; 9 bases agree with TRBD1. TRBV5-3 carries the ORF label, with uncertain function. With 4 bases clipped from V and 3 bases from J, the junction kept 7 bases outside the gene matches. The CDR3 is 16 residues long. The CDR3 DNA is TGTGCCAGAAGCCCGGACAGGGGTAAAGACACCGGGGAGCTGTTTTTT. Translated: CARSPDRGKDTGELFF.

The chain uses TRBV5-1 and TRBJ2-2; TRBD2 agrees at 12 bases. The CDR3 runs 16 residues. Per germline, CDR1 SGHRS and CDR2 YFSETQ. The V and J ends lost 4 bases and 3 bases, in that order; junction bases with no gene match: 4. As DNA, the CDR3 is TGCGCCAGCAGCCGGGGGACTAGCGGGTACACCGGGGAGCTGTTTTTT. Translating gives CASSRGTSGYTGELFF.

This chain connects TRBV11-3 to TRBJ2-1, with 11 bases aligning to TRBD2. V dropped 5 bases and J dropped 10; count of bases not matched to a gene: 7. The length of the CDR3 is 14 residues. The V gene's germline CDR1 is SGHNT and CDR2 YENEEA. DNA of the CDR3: TGTGCCAGCAGCCTCTCTAGCGGGAGGCACGAGCAGTTCTTC. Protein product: CASSLSSGRHEQFF.

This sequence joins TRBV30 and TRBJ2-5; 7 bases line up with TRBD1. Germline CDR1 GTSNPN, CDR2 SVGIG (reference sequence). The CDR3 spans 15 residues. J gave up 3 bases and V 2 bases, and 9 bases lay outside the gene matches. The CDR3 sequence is CAWSKVVGQKETQYF. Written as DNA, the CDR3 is TGTGCCTGGAGTAAGGTGGTGGGACAGAAAGAGACCCAGTACTTC.

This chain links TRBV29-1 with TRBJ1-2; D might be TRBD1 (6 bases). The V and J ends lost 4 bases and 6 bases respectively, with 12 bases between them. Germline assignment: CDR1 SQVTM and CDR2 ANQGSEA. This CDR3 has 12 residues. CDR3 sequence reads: CSVVRGTNGYTF. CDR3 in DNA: TGCAGCGTTGTAAGGGGGACCAATGGCTACACCTTC.

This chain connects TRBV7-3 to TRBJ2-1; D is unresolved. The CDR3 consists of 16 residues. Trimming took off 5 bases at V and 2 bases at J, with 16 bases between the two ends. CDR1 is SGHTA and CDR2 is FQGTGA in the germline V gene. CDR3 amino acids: CASSPEYRIPYNEQFF. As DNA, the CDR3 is TGTGCCAGCAGCCCGGAATACCGCATCCCCTACAATGAGCAGTTCTTC.